This T cell receptor (beta chain) was sequenced for a study of blood T cell repertoires in COVID-19. Study context: COVID-19 samples from acute and convalescent phases originated in the United States, Italy and Spain. T cells, B-cell-depleted T cells, or PBMCs supplied cDNA or gDNA.

This CDR3 is built from 17 residues. Germline values: CDR1 SGHTA, CDR2 FQGNSA. The V segment lost 0 bases and the J segment 4 bases; nucleotides outside the gene matches: 7. The Seattle patients, enrolled during active infection, were followed longitudinally. Authors' analysis steps: Reference gene primers were amplified, and this amplification served to estimate nucleated cell counts. Method: immunoSEQ multiplex PCR; TCRdb's copy keeps in-frame clones and lacks some. That table is the source of V, J and clone size, and D and trimming were worked out from the DNA. The data contain about 230,000 clones, roughly 76% of them singletons.

The origin of this receptor is an elderly woman with COVID-19, enrolled during active disease. Sample: peripheral blood. The chain has TRBV7-2 and TRBJ2-3, with 10 bases lining up with TRBD2. The CDR3 region has the DNA TGTGCCAGCAGCTTAGCCACCTCTAGCGGGAGTGCAGATACGCAGTATTTT. It yields the protein CASSLATSSGSADTQYF.